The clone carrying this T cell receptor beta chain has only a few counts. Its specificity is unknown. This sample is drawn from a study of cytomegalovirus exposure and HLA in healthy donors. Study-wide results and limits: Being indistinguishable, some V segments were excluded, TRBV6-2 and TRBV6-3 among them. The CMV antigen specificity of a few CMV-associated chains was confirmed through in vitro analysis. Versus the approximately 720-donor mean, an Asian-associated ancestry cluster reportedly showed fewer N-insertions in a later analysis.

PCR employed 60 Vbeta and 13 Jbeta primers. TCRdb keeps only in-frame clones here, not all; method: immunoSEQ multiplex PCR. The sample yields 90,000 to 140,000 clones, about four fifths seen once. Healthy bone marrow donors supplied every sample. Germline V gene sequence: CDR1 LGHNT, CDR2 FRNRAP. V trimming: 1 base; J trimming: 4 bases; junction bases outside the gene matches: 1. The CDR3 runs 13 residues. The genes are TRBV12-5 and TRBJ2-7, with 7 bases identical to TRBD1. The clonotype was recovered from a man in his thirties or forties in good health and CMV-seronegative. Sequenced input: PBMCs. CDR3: CASGLGQGYEQYF. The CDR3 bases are TGTGCTAGTGGTTTGGGACAGGGTTACGAGCAGTACTTC.